These 32 T cell receptor beta chains share one sample of origin, sequenced in a study of beta chain features in type 1 diabetes. Study-level findings and limits: All four CD4+ subsets of Type 1 diabetes patients contained TCRB CDR3s that were moderately but significantly shorter.

No cognate antigen is known for these TCRs. Expressed TCRB transcripts were sequenced, since all the RNA that had been isolated was reverse transcribed. This table comes from immunoSEQ multiplex PCR, and its TCRdb copy is limited to in-frame clones, with some not included. The sample includes 300,000 to 400,000 clones, roughly 14% of them seen just once. The specimen sequenced was naive CD4+ T cells from blood. All receptors derive from a woman aged 18-29 years with type 1 diabetes.

This clone was counted a few times. This sequence joins TRBV7-2 and TRBJ2-7, with unresolved D. CDR3 length: 15 residues. V lost 3 bases and J lost 0, with 12 bases in between. Per germline, CDR1 SGHTA and CDR2 FQGNSA. In DNA, the CDR3 is TGTGCCAGCAGCTTCGAAGACTGGCGCTCCTACGAGCAGTACTTC. Protein: CASSFEDWRSYEQYF.

V gene TRBV27 combines with J gene TRBJ2-1; 9 bases are a match to TRBD2. CDR3 size: 14 residues. The germline V gene has CDR1 MNHEY and CDR2 SMNVEV (reference sequence). V trimming: 8 bases; J trimming: 10 bases; junction bases outside the gene matches: 12. The CDR3 sequence: CASLGGRADREQFF. CDR3 in DNA: TGTGCCAGCCTGGGCGGGAGGGCCGATCGGGAGCAGTTCTTC.

The chain is built from TRBV9 and TRBJ2-1, with TRBD2 matching 8 bases. Per germline, CDR1 SGDLS and CDR2 YYNGEE. With 3 bases clipped from V and 9 bases from J, the junction kept 8 bases outside the gene matches. This CDR3 comprises 14 residues. The CDR3 nucleotides read TGTGCCAGCAGCGCCGGGACTAGAGATGGTGAGCAGTTCTTC. Translation gives CASSAGTRDGEQFF.

The chain links TRBV7-9 to TRBJ1-1, with D perhaps TRBD1 (6 bases). CDR3 length equals 13 residues. V gave up 5 bases and J gave up 1 base, with 8 bases separating them. The germline gives CDR1 SEHNR, CDR2 FQNEAQ (reference sequence). In DNA form, the CDR3 reads TGTGCCAGCAGCGTACAGGGGAACACTGAAGCTTTCTTT. Translation: CASSVQGNTEAFF.

This chain links TRBV27 with TRBJ2-7; 7 positions agree with TRBD1. With V trimmed by 5 bases and J by 4 bases, 14 bases remained unmatched. Germline assignment: CDR1 MNHEY and CDR2 SMNVEV (reference sequence). This CDR3 comprises 16 residues. CDR3 in amino acids: CASSPGTDQLPYEQYF. In nucleotides, the CDR3 is TGTGCCAGCAGTCCGGGGACAGACCAACTCCCGTACGAGCAGTACTTC.

The CDR3 loop reads CASSSPGAQDTEAFF. CDR3 sequence (DNA): TGTGCCAGCAGTTCCCCAGGGGCGCAGGACACTGAAGCTTTCTTT. This chain joins TRBV28 and TRBJ1-1; a weak D match, TRBD1 (6 bases). V was trimmed by 4 bases and J by 3 bases, leaving 15 bases between them. The CDR3 sequence is 15 residues long. Germline V gene data show CDR1 as MDHEN and CDR2 as SYDVKM.

This clone was recorded a few times. The rearrangement links TRBV7-3 to TRBJ2-6; D is unresolved. Germline V gene data show CDR1 as SGHTA and CDR2 as FQGTGA. This CDR3 is built from 13 residues. V was cut by 5 bases and J by 4 bases, with 6 bases left in between. CDR3 DNA sequence: TGTGCCAGCAGCCTACCAGGGGCCAACGTCCTGACTTTC. Encoded protein: CASSLPGANVLTF.

J is TRBJ2-5 and V is TRBV19, with TRBD1 identical over 8 bases. CDR3 size: 18 residues. The germline CDR1 and CDR2 sequences are LNHDA and SQIVND (reference sequence). J was trimmed by 1 base and V by 1 base; bases with no gene match: 11. CDR3 region: CASSIGDRGIYVQETQYF. CDR3 nucleotide sequence: TGTGCCAGTAGTATAGGAGACAGGGGAATTTACGTCCAAGAGACCCAGTACTTC.

This clone came up a few times. The V and J genes are TRBV30 and TRBJ2-7; D gene ambiguous. Germline V gene sequence: CDR1 GTSNPN, CDR2 SVGIG (reference sequence). This CDR3 comprises 11 residues. V lost 4 bases to trimming and J lost 7 bases, with 11 bases between them. CDR3 coding DNA: TGTGCCTGGACTCATGGTGAGGAGCAGTACTTC. The encoded protein is CAWTHGEEQYF.

A few counts support this clone. V and J are TRBV28 and TRBJ1-1, with TRBD1 matching 7 bases. Germline V gene sequence: CDR1 MDHEN, CDR2 SYDVKM. Germline trimming cut 6 bases from V and 6 bases from J; bases unmatched to any gene: 7. This CDR3 is 13 amino acids long. The CDR3 here is CASSFIGTAEAFF. Here the CDR3 DNA reads TGTGCCAGCAGCTTTATCGGGACAGCTGAAGCTTTCTTT.

This rearrangement joins TRBV7-7 to TRBJ2-1; 8 bases map to TRBD2. The ends lost 5 bases at V and 2 bases at J; junction bases unmatched: 5. From germline, CDR1 is SSHAT and CDR2 FNYEAQ (reference sequence). The length of the CDR3 is 15 residues. CDR3 region: CASSPIAGTYNEQFF. The CDR3 bases are TGTGCCAGCAGCCCTATAGCGGGAACCTACAATGAGCAGTTCTTC.

This rearrangement joins TRBV19 to TRBJ2-3, with 8 bases lining up with TRBD1. The CDR3 runs to 14 residues. The germline V gene encodes CDR1 LNHDA and CDR2 SQIVND (reference sequence). The ends lost 7 bases at V and 3 bases at J; junction bases unmatched: 6. The CDR3 DNA is TGTGCCAGTAACGACAGGGGACCTACAGATACGCAGTATTTT. Its protein product is CASNDRGPTDTQYF.

The rearrangement joins TRBV19 to TRBJ2-6; maybe TRBD1 (5 bases). The germline V and J ends were trimmed by 5 bases and 4 bases, with 15 bases remaining between them. CDR3 length: 16 amino acids. CDR1 and CDR2 from the germline V gene are LNHDA and SQIVND (reference sequence). The CDR3 sequence: CASSPREGGGANVLTF. DNA for the CDR3: TGTGCCAGTAGTCCCAGGGAAGGTGGCGGGGCCAACGTCCTGACTTTC.

This clone came up a few times. The CDR3 loop is CASSQAASGSFRDTQYF. The CDR3 region has the DNA TGTGCCAGCAGCCAAGCGGCTAGCGGAAGTTTCAGGGATACGCAGTATTTT. The chain employs TRBV4-2 and TRBJ2-3, with 7 bases aligning to TRBD2. CDR3 length: 17 residues. CDR1 and CDR2 from the germline V gene are LGHNA and YNFKEQ. Trimming at V came to 1 base and at J to 6 bases, leaving 13 bases not matched to a gene.

This clone appeared a few times. The V call is TRBV7-3, the J call TRBJ2-5; 9 bases align to TRBD2. With 11 bases clipped from V and 5 bases from J, the junction kept 15 bases outside the gene matches. Germline values: CDR1 SGHTA, CDR2 FQGTGA. This CDR3 spans 15 amino acids. The CDR3, as DNA: TGTGCCTCCAGCGGGGGAAGCGGGAGGTGGGAGACCCAGTACTTC. This codes for CASSGGSGRWETQYF. Drawing the rest from reference TRBV7-3 and TRBJ2-5, the complete variable domain is GAGVSQTPSNKVTEKGKYVELRCDPISGHTALYWYRQSLGQGPEFLIYFQGTGAADDSGLPNDRFFAVRPEGSVSTLKIQRTERGDSAVYLCASSGGSGRWETQYFGPGTRLLVL.

Concerning this clone: Germline is not matched at one junction end, which may reflect a read error. The chain joins TRBV11-1 to TRBJ2-4; no firm D call. The CDR3 extends over 8 amino acids. Germline V CDR1 and CDR2: SGHAT, FQDESV (reference sequence). CDR3 sequence: CASSCGPF. The DNA of the CDR3 is TGTGCCAGCAGCTGTGGCCCTTTC.

CDR3 nucleotide sequence: TGTGCCAGCAGTCCGAGACTAGCGGGAGGGCCCCCGGGCTTATACAATGAGCAGTTCTTC. It codes for CASSPRLAGGPPGLYNEQFF. The rearrangement links TRBV27 to TRBJ2-1, with 14 bases matching TRBD2. The CDR3 covers 20 residues. The trim removed 5 bases at V and 4 bases at J, leaving 16 bases unmatched. The germline V gene encodes CDR1 MNHEY and CDR2 SMNVEV (reference sequence).

This clone was counted a few times. The chain joins TRBV27 to TRBJ1-2; D call uncertain. Germline loops: CDR1 MNHEY, CDR2 SMNVEV (reference sequence). Between the trimmed V and J ends, which lost 1 base and 3 bases, there was a span of 15 bases. The CDR3 runs to 16 residues. The CDR3 is CASSLLWPGADYGYTF. In DNA, the CDR3 is TGTGCCAGCAGTTTATTATGGCCGGGAGCGGACTATGGCTACACCTTC.

This clone showed up many times. The chain joins TRBV29-1 to TRBJ2-1; D is unresolved. The CDR3 is 12 amino acids. V was trimmed by 5 bases and J by 14 bases, leaving 19 bases between them. Germline loops: CDR1 SQVTM, CDR2 ANQGSEA. The CDR3 here is CSVHSTQRIEFF. The CDR3 DNA sequence: TGCAGCGTTCACTCGACTCAACGTATAGAGTTCTTC.

CDR3 nucleotide sequence: TGTGCCAGCAGCACCGGACTGGCGAACACTGAAGCTTTCTTT. This gives the protein CASSTGLANTEAFF. This chain uses TRBV7-2 with TRBJ1-1; D is undetermined. This CDR3 is 14 amino acids long. Germline CDR1 SGHTA, CDR2 FQGNSA. Trimming stripped 5 bases from V and 1 base from J, with 11 bases between.

This clone came up a few times. The rearrangement joins TRBV28 to TRBJ2-7; tentative D call: TRBD1 (6 bases). Per germline, CDR1 MDHEN and CDR2 SYDVKM. The CDR3 has 13 residues. V lost 5 bases and J lost 5, with 13 bases in between. Written as DNA, the CDR3 is TGTGCCAGCAGTCGTCAGGGGCGGAACGAGCAGTACTTC. Translating gives CASSRQGRNEQYF.

This clone occurred a few times. The rearrangement links TRBV5-4 to TRBJ1-1; weak D call: TRBD1 (5 bases). CDR3 length: 15 residues. Germline V gene sequence: CDR1 SGHNT, CDR2 YYREEE (reference sequence). V lost 0 bases to trimming and J lost 0 bases, with 9 bases between them. The CDR3 DNA is TGTGCCAGCAGCTTGGGACAGCAGATGAACACTGAAGCTTTCTTT. This codes for CASSLGQQMNTEAFF.

This chain joins TRBV30 and TRBJ2-7; 7 bases map to TRBD1. Germline V lookup: CDR1 GTSNPN, CDR2 SVGIG (reference sequence). V gave up 2 bases and J gave up 0 bases; unmatched junction bases: 10. The CDR3 has 16 amino acids. The CDR3 region has the DNA TGTGCCTGGAGTAATCCCCTGAGGGACAGCTCCTACGAGCAGTACTTC. This sequence encodes CAWSNPLRDSSYEQYF.

Only a few counts were recorded for this clone. This chain connects TRBV10-3 to TRBJ2-2, with no clear D. Germline-derived CDR1 and CDR2 are ENHRY and SYGVKD. V was clipped by 3 bases and J by 0 bases, with 5 bases between them. CDR3 length equals 14 residues. CDR3 residues: CAISDRTNTGELFF. CDR3 in DNA: TGTGCCATCAGTGACAGAACGAACACCGGGGAGCTGTTTTTT.

This rearrangement joins TRBV6-6 to TRBJ1-2, with a weak D call TRBD1 (6 bases). V lost 7 bases and J lost 7, with 16 bases in between. The CDR3 is 13 amino acids. Germline-derived CDR1 and CDR2 are MNHNY and SVGAGI (reference sequence). CDR3 amino acids: CASTLGTGSGYTF. The CDR3 DNA sequence: TGTGCCAGCACCCTGGGTACAGGGTCTGGCTACACCTTC.

This clone has a handful of counts. This chain links TRBV29-1 with TRBJ2-3; 12 bases match TRBD2. The CDR3 length is 16 residues. Germline CDR1 SQVTM, CDR2 ANQGSEA. Trimming took 6 bases from V and 2 from J; bases not matched to a gene: 9. CDR3: CSVRRTSGVTTDTQYF. In DNA, the CDR3 is TGCAGCGTGAGACGGACTAGCGGGGTGACCACAGATACGCAGTATTTT.

A few counts support this clone. The chain joins TRBV5-4 to TRBJ2-3, with TRBD2 identical over 8 bases. Germline CDR1 reads SGHNT; CDR2 reads YYREEE (reference sequence). V was pared by 2 bases and J by 7 bases, with 9 bases of the junction left unmatched. The CDR3 covers 15 residues. CDR3 DNA: TGTGCCAGCAGCTTCCCAACTAGCGGAACACATACGCAGTATTTT. The encoded protein is CASSFPTSGTHTQYF.

This clone was seen only a few times. The chain carries TRBV9 and TRBJ1-2; the D gene is possibly TRBD1 (6 bases). The CDR3 runs to 15 residues. CDR1 is SGDLS and CDR2 is YYNGEE in the germline V gene. Trimming stripped 0 bases from V and 6 bases from J, with 15 bases between. This CDR3 reads CASSVDGGTTNGYTF. The CDR3 DNA follows: TGTGCCAGCAGCGTAGATGGGGGCACAACGAATGGCTACACCTTC.

This clone was seen only once. The CDR3: CASSTVRGTEAFF. For the CDR3, the DNA is TGCGCCAGCAGCACAGTCCGGGGCACTGAAGCTTTCTTT. V and J are TRBV5-1 and TRBJ1-1; D not resolved. Germline V gene data show CDR1 as SGHRS and CDR2 as YFSETQ. V was shortened by 4 bases and J by 4 bases, with 11 bases between the two germline ends. The CDR3 length is 13 residues.

This clone has just a few counts. J is TRBJ2-1 and V is TRBV29-1, with 11 bases aligning to TRBD2. The germline V gene has CDR1 SQVTM and CDR2 ANQGSEA. The CDR3 contains 13 residues. Trimming removed 4 bases from V and 5 bases from J; junction bases left unmatched: 1. This CDR3 reads CSVGTSGHNEQFF. CDR3 nucleotide sequence: TGCAGCGTTGGGACTAGCGGGCACAATGAGCAGTTCTTC.

The sample holds a few counts of this clone. The genes are TRBV18 and TRBJ2-1; TRBD2 matches at 10 bases. CDR1 is KGHSH and CDR2 is LQKENI in the germline V gene. The CDR3 has 15 residues. J lost 10 bases, V lost 3 bases, and 9 bases had no gene match. The CDR3 coding sequence is TGTGCCAGCTCACCGACTAGCGGGTCGGCGCGGGAGCAGTTCTTC. It translates to CASSPTSGSAREQFF.

This clone was recorded many times. The V gene is TRBV29-1, the J gene TRBJ2-7, with D possibly matching TRBD1 (6 bases). CDR1 and CDR2 (germline): SQVTM, ANQGSEA. This CDR3 is 14 amino acids long. Trimming took 7 bases from V and 0 from J, leaving 16 bases between them. The CDR3: CSALTGPFSYEQYF. DNA for the CDR3: TGCAGCGCATTGACAGGACCCTTCTCCTACGAGCAGTACTTC.